The clone carrying this TCR beta chain was counted many times. What it binds is unknown. V was clipped by 4 bases and J by 5 bases; unmatched bases: 8. The CDR3 has 15 amino acids. Germline V gene data show CDR1 as MNHEY and CDR2 as SVGEGT. This entry is derived from a study of metastatic and nonmetastatic thyroid tumors. About the research overall: Comparison of repertoires was carried out across blood and tumor or nodule tissue from malignant and benign thyroid patients.

Study-wide points: Compared with benign nodules, malignant thyroid tumors were reported to have significantly higher TCR beta diversity in both blood and tumor.

Authors' data handling: It was from CDR3 differences across clinicopathological groups that a distant-metastasis classifier for papillary thyroid cancer was built. TCRdb redid the clone calls on the PCR reads using MiXCR. The V and J calls shown here were made by TCRdb, not taken from the authors' results. The table includes more than 65,000 clones, 13% to 15% detected once. Thyroid surgery was performed in patients who had received no treatment beforehand. The chain uses TRBV6-2 or TRBV6-3 and TRBJ2-4; 7 positions agree with TRBD2. The sequence came from a male donor with papillary thyroid cancer or a benign thyroid nodule (not recorded which). Some clones in this sample may be carry-over from other donors' samples. The sequenced material came from blood. The CDR3 nucleotides are TGTGCCAGCAGTTCGGCGGGGCTAGCGGAAAACATTCAGTACTTC. Encoded protein: CASSSAGLAENIQYF.